Following are 22 T cell receptor beta chains from one sample sequenced in a study of Graves' ophthalmopathy and Graves' hyperthyroidism. Transcripts of RNA were the source for amplifying TCR beta CDR3 regions. Second-round multiplex PCR came after first-round RT-PCR with HTBI primers. TCRdb re-analysed the multiplex PCR reads in MiXCR, keeping a single row per CDR3 protein. The table has approximately 1.2 million distinct CDR3 sequences, about 35% seen once. Material: peripheral blood or thyroid tissue (not recorded which). These receptors originate from an adult man with Graves' hyperthyroidism.

This clonotype was found a few times. This sequence joins TRBV29-1 and TRBJ2-5; D is tentatively TRBD1 or TRBD2 (6 bases each). The CDR3 spans 14 residues. From germline, CDR1 is SQVTM and CDR2 ANQGSEA. Trimming removed 5 bases from V and 6 bases from J, with 19 bases in between. CDR3 nucleotide sequence: TGCAGCGTTCGTTCAAGGGGGGCTGAAAAGACCCAGTACTTC. It codes for CSVRSRGAEKTQYF.

This clonotype was seen repeatedly, ten times or more. The chain links TRBV20-1 to TRBJ1-5; D is unclear. The germline V and J ends were trimmed by 0 bases and 0 bases, with 9 bases remaining between them. CDR1 is DFQATT and CDR2 is SNEGSKA in the germline V gene (reference sequence). This CDR3 region has 15 residues. The CDR3 here is CSARDRYNSNQPQHF. For the CDR3, the DNA is TGCAGTGCTAGAGATCGGTACAATAGCAATCAGCCCCAGCATTTT.

Ten or more counts support this clonotype. The chain joins TRBV12-3 or TRBV12-4 to TRBJ1-2; D remains ambiguous. The CDR3 totals 14 residues. The V and J ends lost 6 bases and 2 bases respectively, with 13 bases between them. The CDR3 reads CASRDRGSNYGYTF. In DNA, the CDR3 is TGTGCCAGCAGAGACCGAGGGTCAAACTATGGCTACACCTTC.

Of note for this clonotype: A read error may be the cause here, since a much bigger clone is one base away. The chain links TRBV13 to TRBJ2-5, with TRBD2 matching over 7 bases. V shed 5 bases and J 2 bases; nucleotides not matched to a gene: 5. Germline-derived CDR1 and CDR2 are PRHDT and FYEKMQ (reference sequence). CDR3 length: 14 residues. This CDR3 is CASSPGLQQETQYF. CDR3 coding DNA: TGTGCCAGCAGCCCGGGACTACAACAAGAGACCCAGTACTTC.

A word on this clonotype: A read error may be the cause here, since a much bigger clone is one base away. The chain carries TRBV19 and TRBJ1-4, with D unresolved. The CDR3 has 13 residues. The ends were cut back, 10 bases at V and 8 bases at J, with 17 bases in the middle. Per the germline V gene, CDR1 is LNHDA and CDR2 is SQIVND (reference sequence). This chain's CDR3 is CATATNGGEKLFF. The CDR3 DNA is TGTGCCACCGCGACCAACGGTGGGGAAAAACTGTTTTTT.

This rearrangement joins TRBV7-9 to TRBJ2-2, with 7 nucleotides matching TRBD1. CDR1 is SEHNR and CDR2 is FQNEAQ in the germline V gene (reference sequence). This CDR3 comprises 16 residues. V was clipped by 7 bases and J by 1 base; unmatched bases: 9. The CDR3 loop reads CASNSDRPLNTGELFF. The CDR3 nucleotides are TGTGCCAGCAACTCGGACAGGCCCTTGAACACCGGGGAGCTGTTTTTT.

The chain has TRBV25-1 and TRBJ2-5, with D perhaps being TRBD1 or TRBD2 (6 bases each). The V gene lost 6 bases and the J gene lost 4 bases, with 15 bases spanning the gap. There are 14 residues in the CDR3. The germline V gene has CDR1 MGHDK and CDR2 SYGVNS. CDR3 protein: CASSKGGMIETQYF. Written as DNA, the CDR3 is TGTGCCAGCAGCAAGGGGGGTATGATAGAGACCCAGTACTTC. The complete variable domain, with remaining parts taken from reference TRBV25-1 and TRBJ2-5, reads EADIYQTPRYLVIGTGKKITLECSQTMGHDKMYWYQQDPGMELHLIHYSYGVNSTEKGDLSSESTVSRIRTEHFPLTLESARPSHTSQYLCASSKGGMIETQYFGPGTRLLVL.

This clonotype was observed many times. The chain links TRBV20-1 to TRBJ1-1, with 8 nucleotides matching TRBD1. The CDR3 spans 14 residues. Unmatched junction bases numbered 9, after V lost 5 bases and J lost 4 bases. Per the germline V gene, CDR1 is DFQATT and CDR2 is SNEGSKA (reference sequence). The chain's CDR3 is CSALPGQGITEAFF. CDR3 bases: TGCAGTGCTCTGCCCGGACAGGGCATCACTGAAGCTTTCTTT.

The chain joins TRBV9 to TRBJ2-2; D gene uncertain. This CDR3 region has 14 residues. Per germline, CDR1 SGDLS and CDR2 YYNGEE. Trimming removed 6 bases from V and 2 bases from J, with 11 bases in between. This CDR3 reads CASNLNSNTGELFF. As DNA, the CDR3 is TGTGCCAGCAATTTGAACAGCAACACCGGGGAGCTGTTTTTT.

This clonotype was seen at least ten times. CDR3 sequence reads: CSVQGTGEGYTF. The CDR3 DNA reads TGCAGCGTACAAGGGACAGGGGAAGGCTACACCTTC. This sequence joins TRBV29-1 and TRBJ1-2, with 10 bases identical to TRBD1. The CDR3 sequence is 12 residues long. The V segment lost 6 bases and the J segment 8 bases; nucleotides outside the gene matches: 6. Germline-derived CDR1 and CDR2 are SQVTM and ANQGSEA.

Ten or more counts support this clonotype. The CDR3, as DNA: TGTGCCATCAGTGAGCAGGGTAAAGAGACCCAGTACTTC. It codes for CAISEQGKETQYF. The V gene is TRBV10-3, the J gene TRBJ2-5, with a weak D call TRBD1 (5 bases). This CDR3 has 13 amino acids. Trimming stripped 2 bases from V and 3 bases from J, with 7 bases between. Germline V gene data show CDR1 as ENHRY and CDR2 as SYGVKD.

This clonotype was counted once. V usage is TRBV10-3 and J usage is TRBJ1-2; no clear D gene. CDR1 is ENHRY and CDR2 is SYGVKD in the germline V gene. The CDR3 runs 12 residues. V lost 10 bases to trimming and J lost 7 bases, with 16 bases between them. The CDR3, as DNA: TGTGCCAGCAGCCAACCCTCCAGTGGCTACACCTTC. Its protein product is CASSQPSSGYTF.

This rearrangement joins TRBV10-3 to TRBJ2-5, with D possibly called TRBD1 or TRBD2 (5 bases each). V lost 7 bases, J lost 5 bases, and 11 bases lay in between. CDR1 ENHRY and CDR2 SYGVKD come from the germline V gene. The CDR3 covers 12 residues. The CDR3 coding sequence is TGTGCCATCAAGAAAGGGACCGAGACCCAGTACTTC. Amino acid sequence: CAIKKGTETQYF.

This clonotype was counted only a few times. V and J are TRBV24-1 and TRBJ2-1; 8 bases fit TRBD1. Looked up from germline, CDR1 is KGHDR and CDR2 is SFDVKD. The ends lost 5 bases at V and 7 bases at J; junction bases unmatched: 9. CDR3 length: 15 amino acids. The CDR3 is CATSAVDRASNEQFF. The CDR3 DNA sequence: TGTGCCACCAGTGCCGTGGACAGGGCGTCGAATGAGCAGTTCTTC.

The V and J genes are TRBV7-2 and TRBJ2-7; the D gene is possibly TRBD2 (7 bases). Germline V lookup: CDR1 SGHTA, CDR2 FQGNSA. V was cut by 6 bases and J by 7 bases, with 19 bases left in between. The CDR3 loop spans 14 amino acids. Here the CDR3 reads CASRGGQWAEEQYF. The CDR3 nucleotides are TGTGCCAGCAGGGGGGGGCAGTGGGCGGAGGAGCAGTACTTC.

This clonotype was seen only once. The rearrangement joins TRBV24-1 to TRBJ1-2; D remains ambiguous. The CDR3 runs to 16 residues. V was pared by 0 bases and J by 6 bases, with 16 bases between. The V gene's germline CDR1 is KGHDR and CDR2 SFDVKD. The CDR3 spells CATSDLGYSGSDGYTF. Written as DNA, the CDR3 is TGTGCCACCAGTGATTTGGGGTACAGCGGGAGTGATGGCTACACCTTC.

A word on this clonotype: Given a much more abundant clone one base away, this may be a read error. The chain carries TRBV19 and TRBJ2-7; 8 bases agree with TRBD1. CDR1 and CDR2 (germline): LNHDA, SQIVND (reference sequence). After removal of 6 bases from V and 6 bases from J, the junction contained 13 bases not matched to a gene. CDR3 size: 15 residues. CDR3 coding DNA: TGTGCCAGTAGACAATCCGGGACAGGTGGTTTCGAGCAGTACTTC. This sequence encodes CASRQSGTGGFEQYF.

Comments on this clonotype: A read error may be the cause here, since a much bigger clone is one base away. The chain has TRBV12-3 or TRBV12-4 and TRBJ1-5; D is perhaps TRBD1 (5 bases). This CDR3 has 15 amino acids. CDR3: CASSLFLRGNRPQHF. The CDR3 coding sequence is TGTGCCAGCAGTTTATTCTTGAGGGGCAATCGGCCCCAGCATTTT.

This clonotype was seen a few times. The chain links TRBV7-6 to TRBJ2-7; 8 nucleotides line up with TRBD1. Germline CDR1 and CDR2: SGHVS and FNYEAQ. The CDR3 length is 15 residues. With 3 bases clipped from V and 2 bases from J, the junction kept 6 bases outside the gene matches. CDR3 coding DNA: TGTGCCAGCAGCTTTGGGACAGGAGTAACCTACGAGCAGTACTTC. It is translated as CASSFGTGVTYEQYF.

Many counts were recorded for this clonotype. The V and J genes are TRBV7-2 and TRBJ1-6; TRBD1 matches at 7 bases. The V gene end was trimmed by 6 bases and the J gene end by 6 bases; junction bases not matched to a gene: 5. The CDR3 is 14 residues long. Germline V gene lookup returns CDR1 SGHTA and CDR2 FQGNSA. The CDR3 DNA reads as TGTGCCAGCAGGAGACAGGGTAGTAATTCACCCCTCCACTTT. Translation gives CASRRQGSNSPLHF.

The chain combines TRBV12-3 or TRBV12-4 with TRBJ1-2, with 11 bases matching TRBD1. Trimming at V came to 5 bases and at J to 3 bases, leaving 17 bases not matched to a gene. The CDR3 runs 19 residues. CDR3 sequence reads: CASSPQPGTGGGRDYGYTF. CDR3 DNA sequence: TGTGCCAGCAGTCCCCAACCCGGGACAGGGGGAGGGCGGGACTATGGCTACACCTTC.

The chain combines TRBV5-6 with TRBJ2-5; TRBD2 is a possible D gene (5 bases). The germline gives CDR1 SGHDT, CDR2 YYEEEE. V was trimmed by 4 bases and J by 1 base, leaving 14 bases between them. This CDR3 is built from 15 residues. The CDR3 protein is CASSAVWRFQETQYF. Here the CDR3 DNA reads TGTGCCAGCAGCGCCGTTTGGAGGTTCCAAGAGACCCAGTACTTC.